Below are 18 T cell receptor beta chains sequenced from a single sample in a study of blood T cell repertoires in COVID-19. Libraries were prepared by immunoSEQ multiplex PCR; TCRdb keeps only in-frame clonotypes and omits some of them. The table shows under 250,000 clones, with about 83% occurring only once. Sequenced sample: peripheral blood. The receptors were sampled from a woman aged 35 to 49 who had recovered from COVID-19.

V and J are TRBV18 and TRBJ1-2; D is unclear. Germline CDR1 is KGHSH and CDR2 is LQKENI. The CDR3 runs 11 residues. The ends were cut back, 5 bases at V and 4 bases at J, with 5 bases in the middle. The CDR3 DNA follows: TGTGCCAGCTCAATTCGCTATGGCTACACCTTC. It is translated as CASSIRYGYTF.

As DNA, the CDR3 is TGTGCCACCCCTGGGAGGATTAGCAATCAGCCCCAGCATTTT. Amino acids: CATPGRISNQPQHF. This rearrangement joins TRBV19 to TRBJ1-5; no clear D gene. Germline CDR1 reads LNHDA; CDR2 reads SQIVND (reference sequence). The CDR3 has 14 residues. The germline V and J ends were trimmed by 10 bases and 0 bases, with 13 bases remaining between them.

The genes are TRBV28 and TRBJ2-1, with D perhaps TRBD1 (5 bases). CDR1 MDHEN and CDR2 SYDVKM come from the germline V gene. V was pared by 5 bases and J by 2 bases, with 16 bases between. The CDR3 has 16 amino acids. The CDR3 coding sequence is TGTGCCAGCAGTCCCCGGACAAGCGCCACCTACAATGAGCAGTTCTTC. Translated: CASSPRTSATYNEQFF. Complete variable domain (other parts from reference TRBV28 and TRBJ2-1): DVKVTQSSRYLVKRTGEKVFLECVQDMDHENMFWYRQDPGLGLRLIYFSYDVKMKEKGDIPEGYSVSREKKERFSLILESASTNQTSMYLCASSPRTSATYNEQFFGPGTRLTVL.

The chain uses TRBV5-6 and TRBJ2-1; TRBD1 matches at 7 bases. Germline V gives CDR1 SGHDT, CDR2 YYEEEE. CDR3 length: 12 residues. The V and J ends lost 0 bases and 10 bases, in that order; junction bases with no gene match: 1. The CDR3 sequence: CASSLEGGEQFF. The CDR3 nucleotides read TGTGCCAGCAGCTTGGAAGGGGGCGAGCAGTTCTTC.

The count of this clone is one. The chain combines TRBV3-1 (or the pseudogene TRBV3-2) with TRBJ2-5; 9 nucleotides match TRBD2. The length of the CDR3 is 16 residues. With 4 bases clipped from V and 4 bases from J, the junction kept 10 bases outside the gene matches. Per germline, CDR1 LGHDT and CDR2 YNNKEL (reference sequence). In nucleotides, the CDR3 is TGTGCCAGCAGCCCTAACTCCGGGACTAGCCGAGAGACCCAGTACTTC. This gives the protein CASSPNSGTSRETQYF.

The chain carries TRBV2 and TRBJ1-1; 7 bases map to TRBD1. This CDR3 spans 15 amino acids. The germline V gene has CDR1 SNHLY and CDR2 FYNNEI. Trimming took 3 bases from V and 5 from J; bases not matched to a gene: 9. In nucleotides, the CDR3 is TGTGCCAGCAGTGACGTGCCAGGGGGTCGGACTGAAGCTTTCTTT. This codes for CASSDVPGGRTEAFF.

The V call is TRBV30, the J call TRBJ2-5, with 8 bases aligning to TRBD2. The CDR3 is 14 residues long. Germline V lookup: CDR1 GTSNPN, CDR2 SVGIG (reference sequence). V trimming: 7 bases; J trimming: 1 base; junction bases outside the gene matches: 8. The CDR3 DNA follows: TGTGCCTCGAGAATTGCGGGGGGCCAAGAGACCCAGTACTTC. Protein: CASRIAGGQETQYF.

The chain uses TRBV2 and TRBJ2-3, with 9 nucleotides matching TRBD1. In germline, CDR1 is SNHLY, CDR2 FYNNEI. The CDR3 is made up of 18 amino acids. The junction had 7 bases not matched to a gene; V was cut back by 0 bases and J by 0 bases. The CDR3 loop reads CASSEALFGTGSTDTQYF. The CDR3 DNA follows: TGTGCCAGCAGTGAAGCGCTTTTCGGGACAGGGAGCACAGATACGCAGTATTTT.

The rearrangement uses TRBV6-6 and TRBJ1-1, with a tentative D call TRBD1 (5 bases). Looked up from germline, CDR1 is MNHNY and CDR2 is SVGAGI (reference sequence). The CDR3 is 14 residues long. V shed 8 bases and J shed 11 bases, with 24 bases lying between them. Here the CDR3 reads CASLLLADTRAAFF. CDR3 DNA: TGTGCCAGCCTACTTCTGGCGGACACCCGGGCGGCTTTCTTT.

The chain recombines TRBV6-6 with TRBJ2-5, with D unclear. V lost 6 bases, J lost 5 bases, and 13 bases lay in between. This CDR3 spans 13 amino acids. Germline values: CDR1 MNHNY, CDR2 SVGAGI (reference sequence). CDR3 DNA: TGTGCCAGCAGCCCAAGCGTCCGGGAGACCCAGTACTTC. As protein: CASSPSVRETQYF.

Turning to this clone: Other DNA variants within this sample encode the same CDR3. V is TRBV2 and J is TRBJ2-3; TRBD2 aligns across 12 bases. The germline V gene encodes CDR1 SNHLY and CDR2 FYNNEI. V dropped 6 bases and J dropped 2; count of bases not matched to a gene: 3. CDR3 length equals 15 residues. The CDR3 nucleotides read TGTGCCAGCAGCGGACTAGCGGGGATCACAGATACGCAGTATTTT. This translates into CASSGLAGITDTQYF. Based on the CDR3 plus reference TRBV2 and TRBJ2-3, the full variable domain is EPEVTQTPSHQVTQMGQEVILRCVPISNHLYFYWYRQILGQKVEFLVSFYNNEISEKSEIFDDQFSVERPDGSNFTLKIRSTKLEDSAMYFCASSGLAGITDTQYFGPGTRLTVL.

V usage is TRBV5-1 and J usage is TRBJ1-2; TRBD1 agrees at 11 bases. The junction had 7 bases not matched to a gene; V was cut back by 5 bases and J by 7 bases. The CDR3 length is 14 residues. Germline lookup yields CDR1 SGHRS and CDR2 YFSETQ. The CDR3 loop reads CASRHPGTGGGYTF. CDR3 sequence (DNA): TGCGCCAGCAGACATCCCGGGACAGGGGGTGGCTACACCTTC. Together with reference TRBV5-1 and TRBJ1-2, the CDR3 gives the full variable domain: KAGVTQTPRYLIKTRGQQVTLSCSPISGHRSVSWYQQTPGQGLQFLFEYFSETQRNKGNFPGRFSGRQFSNSRSEMNVSTLELGDSALYLCASRHPGTGGGYTFGSGTRLTVV.

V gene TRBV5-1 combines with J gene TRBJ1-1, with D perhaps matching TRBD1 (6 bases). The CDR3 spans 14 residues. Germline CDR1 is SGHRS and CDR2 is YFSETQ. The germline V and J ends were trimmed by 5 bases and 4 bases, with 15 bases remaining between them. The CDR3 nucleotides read TGCGCCAGCAGGCCGGGGGGCTCGGTCACTGAAGCTTTCTTT. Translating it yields CASRPGGSVTEAFF. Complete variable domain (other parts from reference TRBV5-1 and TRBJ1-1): KAGVTQTPRYLIKTRGQQVTLSCSPISGHRSVSWYQQTPGQGLQFLFEYFSETQRNKGNFPGRFSGRQFSNSRSEMNVSTLELGDSALYLCASRPGGSVTEAFFGQGTRLTVV.

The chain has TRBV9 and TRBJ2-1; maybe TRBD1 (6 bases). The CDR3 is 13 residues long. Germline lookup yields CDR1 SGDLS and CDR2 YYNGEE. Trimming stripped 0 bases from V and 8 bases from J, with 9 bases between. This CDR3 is CASSVATGYEQFF. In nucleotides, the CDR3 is TGTGCCAGCAGCGTAGCTACAGGGTATGAGCAGTTCTTC.

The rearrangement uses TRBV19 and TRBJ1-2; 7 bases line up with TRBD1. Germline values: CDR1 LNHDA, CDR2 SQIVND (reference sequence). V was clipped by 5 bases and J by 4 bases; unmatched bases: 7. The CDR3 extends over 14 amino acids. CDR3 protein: CASSWGQSRYGYTF. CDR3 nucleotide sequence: TGTGCCAGTAGTTGGGGACAGAGTCGCTATGGCTACACCTTC.

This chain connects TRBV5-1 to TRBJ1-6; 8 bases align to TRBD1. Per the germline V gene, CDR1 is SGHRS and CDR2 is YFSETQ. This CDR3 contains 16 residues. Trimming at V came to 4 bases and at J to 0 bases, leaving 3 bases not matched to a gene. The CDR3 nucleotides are TGCGCCAGCAGCCGGGACAGGAGCTCCTATAATTCACCCCTCCACTTT. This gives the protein CASSRDRSSYNSPLHF.

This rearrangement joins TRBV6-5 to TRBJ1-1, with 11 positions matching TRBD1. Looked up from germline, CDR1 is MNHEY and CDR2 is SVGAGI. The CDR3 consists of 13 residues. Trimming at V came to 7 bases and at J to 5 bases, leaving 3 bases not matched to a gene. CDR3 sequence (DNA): TGTGCCAGCAAGGACAGGGGGCAAACTGAAGCTTTCTTT. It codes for CASKDRGQTEAFF.

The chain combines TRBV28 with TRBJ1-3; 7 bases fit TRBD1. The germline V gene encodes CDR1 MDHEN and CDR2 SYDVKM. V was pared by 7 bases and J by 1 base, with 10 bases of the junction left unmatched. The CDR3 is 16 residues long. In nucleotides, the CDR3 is TGTGCCAGCACAGGGGGGCCTGGCAGGTCTGGAAACACCATATATTTT. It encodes CASTGGPGRSGNTIYF.